This T cell receptor beta chain was documented in a study of blood T cells in healthy people across ages. A second PCR, run for about 6 to 12 cycles, used a sample-barcoded 5' primer plus a J-beta primer mix. TCRdb re-analysed the 5' RACE reads in MiXCR, keeping a single row per CDR3 protein. The sample lists some 730,000 distinct CDR3 sequences; approximately 21% were seen once. It was approximately 10 milliliters of peripheral blood that were drawn from each donor. The germline V and J ends were trimmed by 2 bases and 8 bases, with 16 bases remaining between them. Germline CDR1 reads SGHNT; CDR2 reads YYREEE (reference sequence). The CDR3 runs 15 residues.

The sequence was collected from a man in his 70s in good health. V is TRBV5-4 and J is TRBJ1-4; the D gene is possibly TRBD1 (5 bases). The sequencing input was blood. The CDR3 sequence: CASSFGGTRVEKLFF. The CDR3 bases are TGTGCCAGCAGCTTTGGGGGGACTCGGGTCGAAAAACTGTTTTTT. Full variable domain (rest looked up from reference TRBV5-4 and TRBJ1-4): ETGVTQSPTHLIKTRGQQVTLRCSSQSGHNTVSWYQQALGQGPQFIFQYYREEENGRGNFPPRFSGLQFPNYSSELNVNALELDDSALYLCASSFGGTRVEKLFFGSGTQLSVL.